Below are 6 T cell receptor beta chains sequenced from a single sample in a study of CD8 T cells in Susac syndrome. Random hexamers were used to reverse transcribe roughly 0.5 to 1 ug of RNA. Using its own MiXCR run on the immunoSEQ multiplex PCR reads, TCRdb lists one record per CDR3 protein. The profile covers 95,000 to 150,000 distinct CDR3 sequences, with roughly 94% appearing a single time and about 0.29% taken by the ten largest. Sequencing used CD8+ T cells from PBMCs. Source of these receptors: a human donor with Susac syndrome.

J is TRBJ1-1 and V is TRBV7-6, with D possibly being TRBD1 (5 bases). V lost 4 bases, J lost 4 bases, and 19 bases lay in between. The CDR3 runs to 16 residues. Germline CDR1 reads SGHVS; CDR2 reads FNYEAQ. The CDR3 coding sequence is TGTGCCAGCAGCTATCCCTTTACAGGAGCCGGCACTGAAGCTTTCTTT. Translation: CASSYPFTGAGTEAFF.

The sample holds one count of this clonotype. The chain combines TRBV5-4 with TRBJ1-2; 8 bases align to TRBD1. Trimming cost V 2 bases and J 8 bases; bases outside gene matches: 11. The CDR3 runs to 15 residues. Per germline, CDR1 SGHNT and CDR2 YYREEE (reference sequence). CDR3 nucleotides: TGTGCCAGCAGCTTTGATTTGTTAGGGACAGGAGGCTACACCTTC. It is translated as CASSFDLLGTGGYTF.

V and J are TRBV15 and TRBJ1-1; D not resolved. V was cut by 6 bases and J by 11 bases, with 19 bases left in between. Germline-derived CDR1 and CDR2 are LNHNV and YYDKDF (reference sequence). The CDR3 loop spans 13 amino acids. CDR3 loop: CATSPRHPDNAFF. The CDR3 region has the DNA TGTGCCACCAGTCCGAGACATCCTGACAATGCTTTCTTT.

J is TRBJ1-2 and V is TRBV25-1, with TRBD1 identical over 7 bases. Trimming took 5 bases from V and 2 from J; bases not matched to a gene: 5. Germline CDR1 is MGHDK and CDR2 is SYGVNS. CDR3 length: 14 amino acids. The CDR3 sequence is CASSTTTGNYGYTF. CDR3 sequence (DNA): TGTGCCAGCAGTACCACGACAGGGAACTATGGCTACACCTTC.

The J gene is TRBJ1-2, the V gene TRBV5-1, with 7 bases aligning to TRBD1. The CDR3 extends over 13 amino acids. Losses at the gene ends were 3 bases for V and 12 bases for J; bases not matched to a gene: 11. In germline, CDR1 is SGHRS, CDR2 YFSETQ. CDR3 amino acids: CASSSGQRGDDTF. The CDR3 nucleotides read TGCGCCAGCAGCTCGGGACAGCGGGGTGATGACACCTTC.

V gene TRBV19 combines with J gene TRBJ2-7, with TRBD1 matching 10 bases. Losses at the gene ends were 5 bases for V and 6 bases for J; bases not matched to a gene: 7. Germline V gene lookup returns CDR1 LNHDA and CDR2 SQIVND (reference sequence). CDR3 size: 14 residues. The CDR3: CASSPGTGAIEQYF. DNA for the CDR3: TGTGCCAGTAGTCCCGGGACAGGGGCTATCGAGCAGTACTTC.